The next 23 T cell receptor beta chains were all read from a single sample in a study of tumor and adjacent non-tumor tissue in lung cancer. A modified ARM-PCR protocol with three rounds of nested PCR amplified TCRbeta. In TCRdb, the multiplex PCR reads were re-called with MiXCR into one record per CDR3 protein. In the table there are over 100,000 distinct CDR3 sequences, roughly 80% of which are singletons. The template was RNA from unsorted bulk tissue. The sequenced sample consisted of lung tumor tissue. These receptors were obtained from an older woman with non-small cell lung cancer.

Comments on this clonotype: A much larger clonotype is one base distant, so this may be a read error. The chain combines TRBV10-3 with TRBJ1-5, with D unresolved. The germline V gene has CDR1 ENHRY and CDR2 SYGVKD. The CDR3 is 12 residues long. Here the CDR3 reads CAISDSHQLQHF. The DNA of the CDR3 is TGTGCCATCAGTGACTCACATCAGCTCCAGCATTTT.

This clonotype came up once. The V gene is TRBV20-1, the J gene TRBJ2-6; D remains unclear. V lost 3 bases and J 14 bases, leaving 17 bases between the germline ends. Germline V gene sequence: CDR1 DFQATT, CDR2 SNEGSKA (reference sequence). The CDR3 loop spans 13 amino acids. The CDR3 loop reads CSARPPGAQILTF. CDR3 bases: TGCAGTGCTAGGCCTCCCGGAGCCCAAATCCTGACTTTC.

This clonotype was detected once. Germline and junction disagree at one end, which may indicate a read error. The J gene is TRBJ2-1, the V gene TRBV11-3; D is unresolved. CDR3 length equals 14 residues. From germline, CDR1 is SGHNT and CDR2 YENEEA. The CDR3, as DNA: TGTGCCAGCAGCTCCCGGATTAGCTGGGGTGAGCAGTCCTTC. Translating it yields CASSSRISWGEQSF.

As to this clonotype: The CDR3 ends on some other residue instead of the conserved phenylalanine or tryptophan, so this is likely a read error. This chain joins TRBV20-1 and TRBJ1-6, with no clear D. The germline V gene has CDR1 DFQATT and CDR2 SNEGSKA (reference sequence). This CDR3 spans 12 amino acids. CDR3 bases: TGCACTGCATTGGTCAGAAATTCACCCCTCCACATT. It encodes CTALVRNSPLHI.

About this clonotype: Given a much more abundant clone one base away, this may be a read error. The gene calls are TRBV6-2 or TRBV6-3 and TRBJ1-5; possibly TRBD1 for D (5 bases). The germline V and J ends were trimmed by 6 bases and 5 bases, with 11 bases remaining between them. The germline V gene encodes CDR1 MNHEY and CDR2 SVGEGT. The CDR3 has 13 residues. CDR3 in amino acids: CASRWDLYQPQHF. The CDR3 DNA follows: TGTGCCAGCAGATGGGACCTCTATCAGCCCCAGCATTTT.

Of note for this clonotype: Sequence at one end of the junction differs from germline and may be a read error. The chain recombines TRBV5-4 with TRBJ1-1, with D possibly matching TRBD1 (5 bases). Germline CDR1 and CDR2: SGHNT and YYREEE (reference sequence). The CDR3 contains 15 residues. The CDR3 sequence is CASTTRMGGNTETFF. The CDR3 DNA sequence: TGTGCCAGCACAACCCGAATGGGGGGAAACACTGAAACTTTCTTT.

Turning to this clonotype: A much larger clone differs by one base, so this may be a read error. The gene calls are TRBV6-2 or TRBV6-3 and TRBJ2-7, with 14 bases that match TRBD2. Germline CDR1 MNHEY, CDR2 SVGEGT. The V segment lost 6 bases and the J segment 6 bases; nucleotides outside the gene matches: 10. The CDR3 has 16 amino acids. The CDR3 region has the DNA TGTGCCAGCAGACGCGGGACTAGCGGGAGTGTCCGCGAGCAGTACTTC. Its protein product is CASRRGTSGSVREQYF.

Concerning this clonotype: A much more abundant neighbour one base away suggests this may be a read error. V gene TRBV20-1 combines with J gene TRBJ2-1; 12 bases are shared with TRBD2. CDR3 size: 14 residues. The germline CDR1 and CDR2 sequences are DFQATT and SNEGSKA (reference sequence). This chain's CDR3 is CSARLAGAYYEQFF. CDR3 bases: TGCAGTGCCAGACTAGCGGGGGCCTACTATGAGCAGTTCTTC.

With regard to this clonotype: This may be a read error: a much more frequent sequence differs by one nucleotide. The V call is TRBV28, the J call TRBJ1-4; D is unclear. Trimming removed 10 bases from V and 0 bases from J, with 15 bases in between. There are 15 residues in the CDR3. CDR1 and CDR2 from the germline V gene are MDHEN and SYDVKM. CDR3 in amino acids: CATSFSQSTNEKLFF. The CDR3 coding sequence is TGTGCCACCTCCTTTTCTCAGTCAACTAATGAAAAACTGTTTTTT.

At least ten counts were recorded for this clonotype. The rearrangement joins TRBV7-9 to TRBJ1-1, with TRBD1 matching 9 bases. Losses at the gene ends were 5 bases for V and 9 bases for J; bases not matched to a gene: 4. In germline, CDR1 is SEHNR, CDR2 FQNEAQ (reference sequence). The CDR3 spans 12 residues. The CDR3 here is CASSQGQGQAFF. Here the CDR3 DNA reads TGTGCCAGCAGCCAGGGACAGGGACAAGCTTTCTTT.

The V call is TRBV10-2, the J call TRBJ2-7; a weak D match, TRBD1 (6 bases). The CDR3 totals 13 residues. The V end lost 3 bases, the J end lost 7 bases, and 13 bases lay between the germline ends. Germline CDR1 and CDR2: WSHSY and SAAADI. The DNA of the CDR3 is TGCGCCAGCAGTGAAGACAGGTGTGGTGAGCAGTACTTC. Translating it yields CASSEDRCGEQYF.

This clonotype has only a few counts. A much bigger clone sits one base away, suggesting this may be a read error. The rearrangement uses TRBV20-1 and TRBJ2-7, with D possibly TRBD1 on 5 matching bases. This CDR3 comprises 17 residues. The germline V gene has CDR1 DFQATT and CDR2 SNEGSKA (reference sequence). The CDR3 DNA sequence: TGCAGTGCCAGAGGCACAGGCCAAAGAGTTAGATCCTACGAGCAGTACTTC. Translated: CSARGTGQRVRSYEQYF.

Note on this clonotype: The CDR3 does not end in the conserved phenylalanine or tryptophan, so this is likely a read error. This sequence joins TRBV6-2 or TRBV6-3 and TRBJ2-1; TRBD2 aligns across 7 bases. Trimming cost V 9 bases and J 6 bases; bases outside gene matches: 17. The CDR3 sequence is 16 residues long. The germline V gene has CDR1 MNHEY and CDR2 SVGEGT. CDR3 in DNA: TGTGCCAGTAGTCGCCGACATGGACTAGATTGCAATGAGCAGTTCTGC. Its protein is CASSRRHGLDCNEQFC.

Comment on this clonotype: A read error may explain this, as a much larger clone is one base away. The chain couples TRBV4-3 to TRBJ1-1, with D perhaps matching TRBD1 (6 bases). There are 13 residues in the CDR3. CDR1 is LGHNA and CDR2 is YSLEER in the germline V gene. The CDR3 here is CASNQDRGWWAFF. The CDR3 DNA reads TGCGCCAGCAACCAAGATAGGGGGTGGTGGGCTTTCTTT.

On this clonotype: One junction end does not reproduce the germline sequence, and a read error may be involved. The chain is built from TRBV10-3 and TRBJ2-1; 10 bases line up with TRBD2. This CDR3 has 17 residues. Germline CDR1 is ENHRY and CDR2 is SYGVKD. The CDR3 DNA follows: TGTGCCATCAGTGAACCGGGACTAGCGAATGGCTACATTGAGCAGTTCTTC. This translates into CAISEPGLANGYIEQFF.

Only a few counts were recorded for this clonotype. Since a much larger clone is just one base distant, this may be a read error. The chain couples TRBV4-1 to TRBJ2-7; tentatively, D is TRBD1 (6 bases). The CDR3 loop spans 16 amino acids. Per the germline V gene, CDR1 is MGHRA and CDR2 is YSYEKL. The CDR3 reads CASNQEGTTGDYEQYF. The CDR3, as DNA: TGCGCCAGCAACCAAGAGGGTACGACAGGAGACTACGAGCAGTACTTC.

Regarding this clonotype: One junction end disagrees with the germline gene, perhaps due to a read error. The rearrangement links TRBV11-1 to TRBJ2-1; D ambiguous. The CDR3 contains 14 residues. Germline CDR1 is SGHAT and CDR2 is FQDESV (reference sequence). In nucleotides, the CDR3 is TGTGCCATCAGCTTAGGCATCTTAAACATTGAGCAGTTCTTC. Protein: CAISLGILNIEQFF.

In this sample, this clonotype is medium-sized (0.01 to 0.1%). Written as DNA, the CDR3 is TGTGCCAGTCGCACCACACTTAGCGCGACCCTGACCTACGAGCAGTACTTC. Protein sequence: CASRTTLSATLTYEQYF. The chain employs TRBV6-5 and TRBJ2-7, with D maybe TRBD2 (5 bases). This CDR3 contains 17 residues. Trimming stripped 9 bases from V and 2 bases from J, with 26 bases between. Germline V CDR1 and CDR2: MNHEY, SVGAGI.

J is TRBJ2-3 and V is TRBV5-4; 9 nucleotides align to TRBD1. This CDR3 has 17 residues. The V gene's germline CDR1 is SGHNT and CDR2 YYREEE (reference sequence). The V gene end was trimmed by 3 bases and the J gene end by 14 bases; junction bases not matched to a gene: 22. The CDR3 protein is CASSSAQDRGVTDMLYF. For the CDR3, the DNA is TGTGCCAGCAGCTCGGCCCAGGACAGGGGAGTCACAGATATGCTGTATTTT.

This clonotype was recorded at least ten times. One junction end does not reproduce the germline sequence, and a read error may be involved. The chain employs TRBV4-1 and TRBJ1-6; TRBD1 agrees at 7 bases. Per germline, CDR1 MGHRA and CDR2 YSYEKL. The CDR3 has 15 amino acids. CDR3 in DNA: TGCGCCAGCAACCAACCGGGACAGTATAATTCACCCCTCCACTTT. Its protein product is CASNQPGQYNSPLHF.

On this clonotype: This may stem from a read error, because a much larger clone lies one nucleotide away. CDR3 DNA: TGTGCCAACAGCTTAGTGAGGGGTCCCTCTGGAAACACCATATATTTT. It codes for CANSLVRGPSGNTIYF. The chain recombines TRBV11-2 with TRBJ1-3; D might be TRBD1 (5 bases). CDR3 length equals 16 residues. From germline, CDR1 is SGHAT and CDR2 FQNNGV.

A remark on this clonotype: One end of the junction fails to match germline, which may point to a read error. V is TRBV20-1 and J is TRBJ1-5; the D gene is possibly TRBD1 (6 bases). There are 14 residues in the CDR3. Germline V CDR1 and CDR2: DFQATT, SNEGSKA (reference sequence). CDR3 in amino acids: CSAKGHLGNQPHHF. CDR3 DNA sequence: TGCAGTGCAAAGGGACATCTGGGCAATCAGCCCCATCATTTT.

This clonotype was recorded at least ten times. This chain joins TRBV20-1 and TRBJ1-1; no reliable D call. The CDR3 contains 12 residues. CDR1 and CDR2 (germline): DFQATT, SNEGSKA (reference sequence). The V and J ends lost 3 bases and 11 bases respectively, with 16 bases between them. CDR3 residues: CSARAQIPGAFF. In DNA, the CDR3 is TGCAGTGCTAGGGCCCAGATCCCTGGGGCTTTCTTT.